These T cell receptor beta chains were read from a single sample in a study of early T cells in non-severe SARS-CoV-2 infection. TCRdb redid the calling of the 5' RACE reads with MiXCR, one entry per CDR3 protein. The sample includes around 76,000 distinct CDR3 sequences, 10% to 15% of them seen just once. The material sequenced was whole blood. The receptors derive from an adult who was a healthcare worker with PCR-confirmed SARS-CoV-2 infection or an uninfected control (not recorded which). Both conserved end residues are part of each CDR3. Fields, in order: CDR3 length, D gene, J gene, clone size, V gene, CDR3 DNA, CDR3 protein. D genes are given only for firm matches. A row's size may be missing; if present it is once, few, many or a size class.

13 | . | TRBJ2-5 | many | TRBV18 | TGTGCCAGCTCACCTGCCCTGGAAGAGACCCAGTACTTC | CASSPALEETQYF
13 | . | TRBJ1-3 | . | TRBV5-5 | TGTGCCAGCAGCTCGCAAGCAGGAAACACCATATATTTT | CASSSQAGNTIYF
12 | . | TRBJ2-7 | . | TRBV27 | TGTGCCAGCGGGCCATGGACGGGCGAGCAGTACTTC | CASGPWTGEQYF
13 | . | TRBJ2-5 | . | TRBV28 | TGTGCCAGCAGTATTGGTAGCGAAGAGACCCAGTACTTC | CASSIGSEETQYF
16 | TRBD2 | TRBJ2-2 | few | TRBV3-1 | TGTGCCAGCAACGAAGCGGGAGCAGGAAACACCGGGGAGCTGTTTTTT | CASNEAGAGNTGELFF
14 | . | TRBJ2-6 | many | TRBV6-5 | TGTGCCACCCTGACCCTCTCTGGGGCCAACGTCCTGACTTTC | CATLTLSGANVLTF
15 | TRBD2 | TRBJ2-2 | many | TRBV5-1 | TGCGCCAGCAGCTTGGCATTAGCGGGACCCGGGGAGCTGTTTTTT | CASSLALAGPGELFF
16 | TRBD1 | TRBJ1-5 | . | TRBV20-1 | TGCAGTGCTAGAGATCGTAGGACAGGGAACAATCAGCCCCAGCATTTT | CSARDRRTGNNQPQHF
14 | . | TRBJ2-1 | . | TRBV5-1 | TGCGCCAGCAGCTCCTCGACTAGTCCGTCTGAGCAGTTCTTC | CASSSSTSPSEQFF
18 | TRBD2 | TRBJ2-1 | . | TRBV7-2 | TGTGCCAGCAGCCCGGGACTAGCGGGAGGGCCACCCTACAATGAGCAGTTCTTC | CASSPGLAGGPPYNEQFF
14 | TRBD1 | TRBJ1-5 | many | TRBV12-3/TRBV12-4 | TGTGCCAGCAGTCATGGGACAGGCAATCAGCCCCAGCATTTT | CASSHGTGNQPQHF
15 | . | TRBJ1-3 | . | TRBV7-3 | TGTGCCGGCAGCTTGACGGGCAGCTCTGGAAACACCATATATTTT | CAGSLTGSSGNTIYF
15 | TRBD1 | TRBJ2-3 | . | TRBV6-5 | TGTGCCAGCAGTTATTCACAGGGGGAGGCAGATACGCAGTATTTT | CASSYSQGEADTQYF
18 | TRBD2 | TRBJ2-1 | many | TRBV4-1 | TGCGCCAGCAGCCAAGAATTTACTAGCGGAATCTCCTACAATGAGCAGTTCTTC | CASSQEFTSGISYNEQFF
17 | TRBD2 | TRBJ2-3 | few | TRBV5-1 | TGCGCCAGCAGCTTGGCTACGACTAGCGGGTCGGCAGATACGCAGTATTTT | CASSLATTSGSADTQYF
15 | . | TRBJ1-2 | many | TRBV5-1 | TGCGCCAGCAGCCCCGACGGGACGGTAAACTATGGCTACACCTTC | CASSPDGTVNYGYTF
14 | . | TRBJ2-5 | many | TRBV25-1 | TGTGCCAGCAGCCCGCCCATCCCGGGGGAGACCCAGTACTTC | CASSPPIPGETQYF
15 | TRBD2 | TRBJ2-3 | many | TRBV10-3 | TGTGCCATCAGTGAGTCGGGCGGGAGTTTTGATACGCAGTATTTT | CAISESGGSFDTQYF
14 | . | TRBJ2-7 | many | TRBV20-1 | TGCAGTGCTAGAGAAGGTGGGAGCGAGGGCGAGCAGTACTTC | CSAREGGSEGEQYF
14 | . | TRBJ2-3 | few | TRBV20-1 | TGCAGTGCCCGCAAGGGGTTGAACACAGATACGCAGTATTTT | CSARKGLNTDTQYF
12 | . | TRBJ1-1 | many | TRBV30 | TGTGCCTGGAGTAGCGGGGTAAGAGAAGCTTTCTTT | CAWSSGVREAFF
15 | . | TRBJ2-2 | many | TRBV2 | TGTGCCAGCAGTGGACAAAGGGTGGGCACCGGGGAGCTGTTTTTT | CASSGQRVGTGELFF
13 | TRBD2 | TRBJ2-7 | . | TRBV3-1 | TGTGCCGCGGGGGGACTTAGCTCCTACGAGCAGTACTTC | CAAGGLSSYEQYF
16 | TRBD1 | TRBJ1-5 | few | TRBV5-1 | TGCGCCACGGACAGGGTGGGCTTAACGTGTAATCAGCCCCAGCATTTT | CATDRVGLTCNQPQHF
13 | TRBD1 | TRBJ2-7 | many | TRBV28 | TGTGCCAGCAGCCTCGGGACAGAGTACGAGCAGTACTTC | CASSLGTEYEQYF
12 | TRBD1 | TRBJ1-4 | many | TRBV20-1 | TGCAGTGCTAGAGTAGGACAGGGAGCACTGTTTTTT | CSARVGQGALFF
16 | . | TRBJ2-1 | . | TRBV14 | TGTGCCAGCAGCCAAGGAGGGCCCGGTGTCTACAATGAGCAGTTCTTC | CASSQGGPGVYNEQFF
16 | TRBD2 | TRBJ2-2 | many | TRBV7-9 | TGTGCCAGCAGCGTCGGGACTAGCGAGAACACCGGGGAGCTGTTTTTT | CASSVGTSENTGELFF
15 | . | TRBJ2-7 | . | TRBV7-6 | TGTGCCAGCAGCCCCGGGGCAGGAACTACCTACGAGCAGTACTTC | CASSPGAGTTYEQYF
15 | . | TRBJ2-1 | many | TRBV7-2 | TGTGCCAGCAGCTCCCTAGGGAGCTCCTACAATGAGCAGTTCTTC | CASSSLGSSYNEQFF
13 | . | TRBJ2-2 | few | TRBV12-3/TRBV12-4 | TGTGCCAGCAGTCTGCGACTCACCGGGGAGCTGTTTTTT | CASSLRLTGELFF
12 | . | TRBJ2-3 | once | TRBV29-1 | TGCAGCTCCGAGGGGAGTACCGATACGCAGTATTTT | CSSEGSTDTQYF
14 | . | TRBJ2-6 | many | TRBV20-1 | TGCAGTGCGGCCGACAGGTCTGGGGCCAACGTCCTGACTTTC | CSAADRSGANVLTF
16 | TRBD2 | TRBJ2-3 | . | TRBV7-9 | TGTGCCAGCCGGGCCGGACTAGCGGTTAGAGGAGATACGCAGTATTTT | CASRAGLAVRGDTQYF
14 | . | TRBJ2-3 | . | TRBV6-2/TRBV6-3 | TGTACCAGCAGCCTTCGCTCTCCTGCAGATACGCAGTATTTT | CTSSLRSPADTQYF
14 | . | TRBJ2-5 | . | TRBV20-1 | TGCAGTGCTAGAGGTCTGGGTTCCGGAGAGACCCAGTACTTC | CSARGLGSGETQYF
16 | . | TRBJ2-2 | . | TRBV7-9 | TGTGCCAGCAGCTTGGGGCAGGGGAAGGACACCGGGGAGCTGTTTTTT | CASSLGQGKDTGELFF
14 | . | TRBJ1-1 | . | TRBV10-3 | TGTGCCATCAGGAAACAGGGTAGGAACACTGAAGCTTTCTTT | CAIRKQGRNTEAFF
12 | . | TRBJ2-3 | few | TRBV3-1 | TGTGCCAGCAGCCAATGGGCCGATACGCAGTATTTT | CASSQWADTQYF
17 | TRBD2 | TRBJ2-3 | few | TRBV6-6 | TGTGCCAGCAATAAAGGGGCCGGGACTAGGGGCACAGATACGCAGTATTTT | CASNKGAGTRGTDTQYF
16 | . | TRBJ2-5 | . | TRBV5-1 | TGCGCCAGCAGCTTAGCCGGGCCTCAGAAAGGGGAGACCCAGTACTTC | CASSLAGPQKGETQYF
15 | TRBD1 | TRBJ2-1 | many | TRBV5-1 | TGCGCCAGCAGCCCCGGGACAGGGGGAGTAAATGAGCAGTTCTTC | CASSPGTGGVNEQFF
13 | . | TRBJ2-7 | many | TRBV20-1 | TGCAGTGCTAGCGGGAGTGATTCCTACGAGCAGTACTTC | CSASGSDSYEQYF
11 | . | TRBJ2-5 | many | TRBV7-2 | TGTGCCAGCAGCTCTTTTGGGACCCAGTACTTC | CASSSFGTQYF
14 | TRBD1 | TRBJ1-1 | . | TRBV7-9 | TGTGCCAGCAGCTTGGACAGGGCAGACACTGAAGCTTTCTTT | CASSLDRADTEAFF
15 | . | TRBJ2-2 | once | TRBV28 | TGTGCCAACTCCGGTGGGGGGCGAAGCACCGGGGAGCTGTTTTTT | CANSGGGRSTGELFF